The T cell receptor (beta chain) described here comes from a study of T cell changes during pregnancy in multiple sclerosis. Clones were read by immunoSEQ multiplex PCR, and TCRdb kept only the in-frame ones, dropping some. This repertoire shows around 100,000 clones, 90% to 95% found once; its top ten account for around 1.2%. This clone has a single count. The material was peripheral blood, obtained in the second trimester of pregnancy. This TCR was sampled from a female donor with multiple sclerosis, enrolled in a pregnancy study.

CDR3 sequence (DNA): TGTGCCAGCAGCTCCAGGACAGGGGGTTCCCTAAGTCCCCAGCATTTT. Amino acids: CASSSRTGGSLSPQHF. The chain is built from TRBV7-8 and TRBJ1-5; TRBD1 matches at 10 bases. Germline loops: CDR1 SGHVS, CDR2 FQNEAQ. J lost 10 bases, V lost 4 bases, and 13 bases had no gene match. The CDR3 spans 16 residues.